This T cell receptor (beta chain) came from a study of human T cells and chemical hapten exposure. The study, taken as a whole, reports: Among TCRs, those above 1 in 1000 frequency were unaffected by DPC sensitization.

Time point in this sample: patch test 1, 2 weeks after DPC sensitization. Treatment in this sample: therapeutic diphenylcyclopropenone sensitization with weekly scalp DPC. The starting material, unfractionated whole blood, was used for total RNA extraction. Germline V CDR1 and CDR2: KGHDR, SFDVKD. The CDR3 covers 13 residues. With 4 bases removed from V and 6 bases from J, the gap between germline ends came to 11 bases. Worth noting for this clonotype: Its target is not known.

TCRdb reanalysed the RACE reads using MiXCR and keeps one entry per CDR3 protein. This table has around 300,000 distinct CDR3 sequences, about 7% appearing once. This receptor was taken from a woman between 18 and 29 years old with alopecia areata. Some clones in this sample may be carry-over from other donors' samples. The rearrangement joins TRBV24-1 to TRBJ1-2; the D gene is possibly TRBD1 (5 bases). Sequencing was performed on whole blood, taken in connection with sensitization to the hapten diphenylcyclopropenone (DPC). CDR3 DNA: TGTGCCACCAGTGAGACCCCGACAGATGGCTACACCTTC. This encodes CATSETPTDGYTF.